By share, the clone carrying this TCR beta chain counts as medium-sized (0.01 to 0.1%). Its antigen is not known. Described treatment: approximately nine-day PBMC culture with coronavirus spike peptide pools or control peptides (ViraFEST assay). Cultures used a few million PBMCs per well, approximately 9.2 IU/ml IL-2 and approximately 9.5 ug/ml peptides. Investigators isolated CD4+ T cells by negative selection after roughly 9 days of culture. The data originate from a study of vaccination and CD4 T cells after COVID-19. At the level of the study: Convalescent patients, SARS-CoV-2 positive by nasal swab PCR, comprised eight to ten mild cases and one severe case.

Oncomine TCR Beta short-read sequencing was applied to DNA from cultured CD4+ T cells. TCRdb fed the PCR reads into MiXCR, producing one record per CDR3 protein. The repertoire holds under 20,000 distinct CDR3 sequences, with around two fifths as singletons. Germline assignment: CDR1 MNHNS and CDR2 SASEGT. V lost 6 bases and J 6 bases, leaving 15 bases between the germline ends. The CDR3 sequence is 13 residues long. The sample taken for sequencing was cultured CD4+ T cells from blood. The receptor's source is a human donor with COVID-19. The chain carries TRBV6-1 and TRBJ2-7; TRBD2 might be the D (5 bases). The CDR3 reads CASSGVEDGEQYF. The CDR3 bases are TGTGCCAGCAGCGGGGTGGAGGACGGCGAGCAGTACTTC.